This paragraph covers one T cell receptor (beta chain) sequence. Its antigen is not known. This specimen comes from a study of T cell responses to AZD1222 COVID-19 vaccine. Points from the study as a whole: Donors in the cohort were predominantly white British and more often female, and clonal diversity was possibly underestimated.

TCRdb's table, derived via immunoSEQ multiplex PCR, lists solely in-frame clones and lacks some. The table shows 140,000 to 150,000 clones, with 93% occurring only once. Trimming removed 2 bases at V and 4 bases at J, with 12 bases between. Germline V gene data show CDR1 as ENHRY and CDR2 as SYGVKD. The CDR3 runs to 15 residues. The chain is built from TRBV10-3 and TRBJ1-5; D not resolved. The TCR sequence derives from an adult in good health. This specimen consisted of peripheral blood, obtained on day 0 of AZD1222 vaccination. The CDR3 region has the DNA TGTGCCATCAGTGAGGGGGTGGCGGGGAATCAGCCCCAGCATTTT. Its protein product is CAISEGVAGNQPQHF.